This is a list of T cell receptor beta chains from one sample in a study of long-term antiretroviral therapy in people with HIV. Here immunoSEQ multiplex PCR was the method, and the copy in TCRdb shows in-frame clones only, minus some. The profile shows about 27,000 clones, approximately 93% of them singletons. Sequencing was performed on unsorted PBMCs, taken 7.6 years after starting antiretroviral therapy. The source is a woman aged 40 to 50 with HIV. The conserved cysteine and the conserved F or W are not part of the CDR3 here. For some rows the clone size is stated as once, few or many, or as a class when expanded; others skip it.

J gene: TRBJ1-2; V gene: TRBV9; clone size: .; CDR3 protein: ASSPPGGADGYT
J gene: TRBJ2-1; V gene: TRBV7-9; clone size: .; CDR3 protein: ASSFSESSYNEQF
J gene: TRBJ1-1; V gene: TRBV18; clone size: .; CDR3 protein: ASSGQTNTEAF
J gene: TRBJ1-2; V gene: TRBV6-1; clone size: .; CDR3 protein: ASSTASQGLRGYT
J gene: TRBJ1-1; V gene: TRBV9; clone size: .; CDR3 protein: ASSVAQGGTEAF
J gene: TRBJ1-1; V gene: TRBV27; clone size: .; CDR3 protein: ASSSRGYTEAF
J gene: TRBJ1-1; V gene: TRBV7-9; clone size: .; CDR3 protein: ASSFGDGSWAF
J gene: TRBJ1-1; V gene: TRBV5-1; clone size: .; CDR3 protein: ASSLGGHTEAF
J gene: TRBJ2-3; V gene: TRBV7-9; clone size: .; CDR3 protein: ASRDRGKVTDTQY
J gene: TRBJ2-1; V gene: TRBV5-5; clone size: .; CDR3 protein: ASSLAGESYNEQF
J gene: TRBJ2-7; V gene: TRBV6-5; clone size: .; CDR3 protein: ASKRQGADEQY
J gene: TRBJ1-2; V gene: TRBV4-3; clone size: once; CDR3 protein: ASSQFDGNYGYT
J gene: TRBJ2-5; V gene: TRBV15; clone size: .; CDR3 protein: ATSRQPGQGRFGETQY
J gene: TRBJ1-2; V gene: TRBV6-5; clone size: .; CDR3 protein: ASAEGYGYT
J gene: TRBJ1-2; V gene: TRBV19; clone size: .; CDR3 protein: ASHTALYGYT
J gene: TRBJ2-7; V gene: TRBV5-4; clone size: .; CDR3 protein: ASSLGQGSYEQY
J gene: TRBJ2-7; V gene: TRBV19; clone size: .; CDR3 protein: ASGSRGSYEQY
J gene: TRBJ1-1; V gene: TRBV9; clone size: .; CDR3 protein: ASSGEVGTEAF
J gene: TRBJ1-4; V gene: TRBV7-2; clone size: .; CDR3 protein: ASSLVGQGGEKLF
J gene: TRBJ2-5; V gene: TRBV2; clone size: .; CDR3 protein: ASNGRWETQY
J gene: TRBJ1-5; V gene: TRBV7-9; clone size: .; CDR3 protein: ASSFGSPQSNQPQH
J gene: TRBJ1-3; V gene: TRBV9; clone size: .; CDR3 protein: ASSPGGRGRSARRVGNTIY
J gene: TRBJ1-1; V gene: TRBV29-1; clone size: .; CDR3 protein: SALLPQGRNTEAF
J gene: TRBJ1-3; V gene: TRBV2; clone size: .; CDR3 protein: ASSELRSSGNTIY
J gene: TRBJ2-7; V gene: TRBV6-7; clone size: .; CDR3 protein: ASSYSIAGLAGGPTYEQY
J gene: TRBJ2-1; V gene: TRBV11-2; clone size: .; CDR3 protein: ASSLGGTGWHEQF
J gene: TRBJ2-3; V gene: TRBV5-4; clone size: .; CDR3 protein: ASSQSGAPTDTQY
J gene: TRBJ1-2; V gene: TRBV7-2; clone size: .; CDR3 protein: ASSTDFYGYT
J gene: TRBJ2-2; V gene: TRBV2; clone size: .; CDR3 protein: ASGPTSGGVAGELF
J gene: TRBJ2-5; V gene: TRBV7-3; clone size: .; CDR3 protein: ASSLFGEETQY
J gene: TRBJ2-1; V gene: TRBV15; clone size: .; CDR3 protein: ATSESGKSYNEQF
J gene: TRBJ1-6; V gene: TRBV2; clone size: .; CDR3 protein: ASSVPGGYSPLH
J gene: TRBJ1-3; V gene: TRBV5-6; clone size: once; CDR3 protein: ASSLPTRIGNTIY
J gene: TRBJ1-1; V gene: TRBV5-6; clone size: .; CDR3 protein: ASSSFASGTEAF
J gene: TRBJ2-7; V gene: TRBV7-2; clone size: .; CDR3 protein: ASSLTQGRTYEQY
J gene: TRBJ1-2; V gene: TRBV28; clone size: .; CDR3 protein: ASSAQGQGFYYGYT
J gene: TRBJ2-7; V gene: TRBV7-8; clone size: .; CDR3 protein: ASSLVGADYYEQY
J gene: TRBJ1-2; V gene: TRBV7-8; clone size: .; CDR3 protein: ASSRGGGYGYT
J gene: TRBJ1-2; V gene: TRBV20-1; clone size: .; CDR3 protein: SATGTYGYT
J gene: TRBJ1-3; V gene: TRBV6-5; clone size: .; CDR3 protein: ASSTSGIAGNTIY
J gene: TRBJ2-3; V gene: TRBV7-9; clone size: .; CDR3 protein: ASSRAGSAGTDTQY
J gene: TRBJ2-6; V gene: TRBV5-6; clone size: .; CDR3 protein: ASSFLGNSGANVLT
J gene: TRBJ1-1; V gene: TRBV5-8; clone size: .; CDR3 protein: ASSWRVTMNTEAF
J gene: TRBJ1-1; V gene: TRBV18; clone size: .; CDR3 protein: ASSPPPGRNTEAF
J gene: TRBJ1-5; V gene: TRBV2; clone size: .; CDR3 protein: ASNQEGNQPQH
J gene: TRBJ1-5; V gene: TRBV19; clone size: .; CDR3 protein: ASSTRMGGNQPQH
J gene: TRBJ2-1; V gene: TRBV6-6; clone size: .; CDR3 protein: ASSYSFNEQF
J gene: TRBJ2-4; V gene: TRBV9; clone size: .; CDR3 protein: ASSPGTGANKNIQY
J gene: TRBJ1-2; V gene: TRBV9; clone size: once; CDR3 protein: ASSDVQGGYGYT
J gene: TRBJ1-2; V gene: TRBV6-5; clone size: .; CDR3 protein: ASSYSGGSSNYGYT
J gene: TRBJ1-1; V gene: TRBV29-1; clone size: once; CDR3 protein: SVDQAF